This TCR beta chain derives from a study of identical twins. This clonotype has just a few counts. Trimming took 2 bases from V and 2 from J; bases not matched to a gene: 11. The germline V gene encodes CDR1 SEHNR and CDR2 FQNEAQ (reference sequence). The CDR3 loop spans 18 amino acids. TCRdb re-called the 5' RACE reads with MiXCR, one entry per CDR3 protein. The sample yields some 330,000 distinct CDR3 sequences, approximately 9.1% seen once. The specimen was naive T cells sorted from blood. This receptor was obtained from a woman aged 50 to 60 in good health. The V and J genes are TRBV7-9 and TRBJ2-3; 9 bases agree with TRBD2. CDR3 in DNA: TGTGCCAGCAGCTTATTGCCCTTGCTAGCGGGGCCCACAGATACGCAGTATTTT. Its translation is CASSLLPLLAGPTDTQYF.